The source of this T cell receptor beta chain is a study of blood T cell repertoires in COVID-19. About the study: The study drew acute and convalescent COVID-19 samples from the United States, Italy and Spain.

Using immunoSEQ multiplex PCR, the repertoire was profiled, and TCRdb retains in-frame clones only, with some absent. Of around 160,000 clones listed, approximately 80% are singletons. This CDR3 contains 15 residues. With 0 bases clipped from V and 4 bases from J, the junction kept 6 bases outside the gene matches. In germline, CDR1 is SGDLS, CDR2 YYNGEE. This clonotype was sampled from a woman between 55 and 75 years old who had recovered from COVID-19. The chain uses TRBV9 and TRBJ2-7; 8 positions agree with TRBD2. Input material: PBMCs or T cells enriched from blood (not recorded which). The CDR3 here is CASSVATSGFYEQYF. The CDR3 DNA sequence: TGTGCCAGCAGCGTAGCTACTAGCGGCTTTTACGAGCAGTACTTC.